This TCR beta chain is drawn from a study of somatic mutations in cytotoxic T cells in rheumatoid arthritis. TCRdb keeps only in-frame clones here, not all; method: immunoSEQ multiplex PCR. Of some 6,400 clones listed, about 70% are singletons. The V gene lost 0 bases and the J gene lost 3 bases, with 7 bases spanning the gap. The germline V gene encodes CDR1 SGDLS and CDR2 YYNGEE. The CDR3 consists of 13 residues. The chain combines TRBV9 with TRBJ2-7, with no clear D. The material sequenced was CD8+ T cells sorted from blood. This receptor was identified in a woman aged 45-65 years in good health. CDR3 in amino acids: CASSVGASYEQYF. The CDR3 nucleotides are TGTGCCAGCAGCGTAGGTGCCAGCTACGAGCAGTACTTC. The complete variable domain, with remaining parts taken from reference TRBV9 and TRBJ2-7, reads DSGVTQTPKHLITATGQRVTLRCSPRSGDLSVYWYQQSLDQGLQFLIQYYNGEERAKGNILERFSAQQFPDLHSELNLSSLELGDSALYFCASSVGASYEQYFGPGTRLTVT.